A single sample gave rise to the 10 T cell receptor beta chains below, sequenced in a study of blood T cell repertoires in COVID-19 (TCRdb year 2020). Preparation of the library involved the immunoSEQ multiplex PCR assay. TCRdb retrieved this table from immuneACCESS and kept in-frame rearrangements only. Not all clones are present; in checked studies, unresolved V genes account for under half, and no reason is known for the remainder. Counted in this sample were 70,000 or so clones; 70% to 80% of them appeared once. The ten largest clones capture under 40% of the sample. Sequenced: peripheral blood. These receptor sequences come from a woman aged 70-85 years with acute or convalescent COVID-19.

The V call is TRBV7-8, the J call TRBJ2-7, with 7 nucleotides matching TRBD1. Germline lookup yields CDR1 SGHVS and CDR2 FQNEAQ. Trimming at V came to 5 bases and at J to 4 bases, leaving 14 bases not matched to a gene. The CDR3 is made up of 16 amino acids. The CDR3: CASSPFGQGVKYEQYF. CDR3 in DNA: TGTGCCAGCAGCCCATTCGGGCAGGGGGTAAAGTACGAGCAGTACTTC.

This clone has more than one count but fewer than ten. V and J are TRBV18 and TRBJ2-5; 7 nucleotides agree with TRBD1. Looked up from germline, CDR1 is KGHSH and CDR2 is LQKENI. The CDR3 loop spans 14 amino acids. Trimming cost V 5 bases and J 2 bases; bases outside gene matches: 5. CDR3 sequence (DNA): TGTGCCAGCTCATCCAACAGGGGTCAAGAGACCCAGTACTTC. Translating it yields CASSSNRGQETQYF.

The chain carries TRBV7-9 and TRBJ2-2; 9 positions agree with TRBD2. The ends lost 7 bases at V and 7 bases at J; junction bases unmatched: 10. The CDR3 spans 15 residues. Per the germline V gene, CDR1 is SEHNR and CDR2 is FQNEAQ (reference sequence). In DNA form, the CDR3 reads TGTGCCAGCACCACGGGACTAGCATTTAGCGGGGAGCTGTTTTTT. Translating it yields CASTTGLAFSGELFF.

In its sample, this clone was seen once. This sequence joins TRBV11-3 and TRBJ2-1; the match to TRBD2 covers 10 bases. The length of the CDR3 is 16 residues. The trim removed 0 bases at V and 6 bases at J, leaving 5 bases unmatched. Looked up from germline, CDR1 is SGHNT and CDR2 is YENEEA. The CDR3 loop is CASSLEASGSFNEQFF. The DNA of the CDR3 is TGTGCCAGCAGCTTAGAGGCTAGCGGGAGTTTCAATGAGCAGTTCTTC. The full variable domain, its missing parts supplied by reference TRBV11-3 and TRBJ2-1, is EAGVVQSPRYKIIEKKQPVAFWCNPISGHNTLYWYLQNLGQGPELLIRYENEEAVDDSQLPKDRFSAERLKGVDSTLKIQPAELGDSAVYLCASSLEASGSFNEQFFGPGTRLTVL.

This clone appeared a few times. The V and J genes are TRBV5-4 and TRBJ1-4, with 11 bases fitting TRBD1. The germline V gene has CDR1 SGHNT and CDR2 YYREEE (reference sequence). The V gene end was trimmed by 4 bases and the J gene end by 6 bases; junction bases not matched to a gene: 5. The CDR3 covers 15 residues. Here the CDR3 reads CASSPPGQGDEKLFF. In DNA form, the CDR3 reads TGTGCCAGCAGCCCACCGGGACAGGGGGATGAAAAACTGTTTTTT.

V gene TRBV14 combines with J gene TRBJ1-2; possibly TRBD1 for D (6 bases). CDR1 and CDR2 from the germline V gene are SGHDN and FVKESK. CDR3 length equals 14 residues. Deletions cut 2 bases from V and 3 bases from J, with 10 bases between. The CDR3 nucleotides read TGTGCCAGCAGCCAACATACAGGGCACTATGGCTACACCTTC. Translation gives CASSQHTGHYGYTF. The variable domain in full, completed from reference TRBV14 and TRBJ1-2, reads EAGVTQFPSHSVIEKGQTVTLRCDPISGHDNLYWYRRVMGKEIKFLLHFVKESKQDESGMPNNRFLAERTGGTYSTLKVQPAELEDSGVYFCASSQHTGHYGYTFGSGTRLTVV.

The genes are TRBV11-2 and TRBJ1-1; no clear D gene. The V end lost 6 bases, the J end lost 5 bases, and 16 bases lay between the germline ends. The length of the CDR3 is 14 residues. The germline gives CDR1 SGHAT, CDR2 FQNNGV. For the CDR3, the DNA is TGTGCCAGCAGTACCCGGTGGGGAGGTACTGAAGCTTTCTTT. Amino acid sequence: CASSTRWGGTEAFF.

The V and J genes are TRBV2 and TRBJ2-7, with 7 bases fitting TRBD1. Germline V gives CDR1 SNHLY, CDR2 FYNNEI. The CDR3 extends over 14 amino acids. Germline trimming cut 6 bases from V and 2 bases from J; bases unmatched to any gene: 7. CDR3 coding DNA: TGTGCCAGCAGCTCCGGGACAGTTGCCTACGAGCAGTACTTC. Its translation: CASSSGTVAYEQYF.

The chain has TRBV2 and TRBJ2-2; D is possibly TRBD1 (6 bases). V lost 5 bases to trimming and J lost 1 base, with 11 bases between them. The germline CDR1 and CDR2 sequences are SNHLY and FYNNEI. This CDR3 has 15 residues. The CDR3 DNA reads TGTGCCAGCAGTCCCGGGACACAGAACACCGGGGAGCTGTTTTTT. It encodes CASSPGTQNTGELFF.

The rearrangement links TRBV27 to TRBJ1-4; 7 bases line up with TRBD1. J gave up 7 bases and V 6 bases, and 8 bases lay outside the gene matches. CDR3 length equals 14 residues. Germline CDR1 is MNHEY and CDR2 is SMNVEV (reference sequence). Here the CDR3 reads CASSPTGRSEKLFF. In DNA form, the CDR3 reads TGTGCCAGCAGCCCGACAGGGAGAAGTGAAAAACTGTTTTTT.